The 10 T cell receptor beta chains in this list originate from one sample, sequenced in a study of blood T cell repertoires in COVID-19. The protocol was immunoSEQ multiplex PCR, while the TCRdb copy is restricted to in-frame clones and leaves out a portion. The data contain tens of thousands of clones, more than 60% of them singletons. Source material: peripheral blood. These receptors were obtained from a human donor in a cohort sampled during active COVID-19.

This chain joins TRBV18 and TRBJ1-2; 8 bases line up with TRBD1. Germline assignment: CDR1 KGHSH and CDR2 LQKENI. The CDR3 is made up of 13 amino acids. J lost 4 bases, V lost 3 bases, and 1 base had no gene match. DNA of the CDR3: TGTGCCAGCTCACCCGGACAGGGCTATGGCTACACCTTC. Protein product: CASSPGQGYGYTF.

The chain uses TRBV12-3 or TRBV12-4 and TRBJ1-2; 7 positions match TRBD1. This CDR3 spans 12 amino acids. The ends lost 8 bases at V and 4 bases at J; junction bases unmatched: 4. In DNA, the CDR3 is TGTGCCAGCGGTCAGGGGGGCTATGGCTACACCTTC. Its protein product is CASGQGGYGYTF.

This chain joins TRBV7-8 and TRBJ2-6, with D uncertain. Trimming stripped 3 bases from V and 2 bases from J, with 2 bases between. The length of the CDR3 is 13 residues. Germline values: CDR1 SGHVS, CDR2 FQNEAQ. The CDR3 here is CASSFAGANVLTF. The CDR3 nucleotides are TGTGCCAGCAGCTTCGCTGGGGCCAACGTCCTGACTTTC.

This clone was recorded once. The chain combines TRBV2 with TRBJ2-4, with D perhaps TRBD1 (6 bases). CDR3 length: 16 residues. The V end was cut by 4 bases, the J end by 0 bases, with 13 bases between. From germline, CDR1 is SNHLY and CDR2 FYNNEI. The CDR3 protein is CASSANGQLAKNIQYF. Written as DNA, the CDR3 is TGTGCCAGCAGTGCTAACGGACAGCTAGCCAAAAACATTCAGTACTTC.

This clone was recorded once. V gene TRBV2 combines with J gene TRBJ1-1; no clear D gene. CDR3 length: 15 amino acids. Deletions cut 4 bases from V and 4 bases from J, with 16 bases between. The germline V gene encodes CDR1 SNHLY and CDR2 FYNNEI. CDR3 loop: CASSGGMRAGTEAFF. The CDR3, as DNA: TGTGCCAGCAGTGGGGGAATGCGGGCGGGCACTGAAGCTTTCTTT.

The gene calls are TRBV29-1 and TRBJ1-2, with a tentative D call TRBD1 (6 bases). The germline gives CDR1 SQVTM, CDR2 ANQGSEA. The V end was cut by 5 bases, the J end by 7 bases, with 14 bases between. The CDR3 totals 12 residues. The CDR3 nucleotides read TGCAGCGTTATAACAGGGATAGGTGGCTACACCTTC. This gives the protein CSVITGIGGYTF.

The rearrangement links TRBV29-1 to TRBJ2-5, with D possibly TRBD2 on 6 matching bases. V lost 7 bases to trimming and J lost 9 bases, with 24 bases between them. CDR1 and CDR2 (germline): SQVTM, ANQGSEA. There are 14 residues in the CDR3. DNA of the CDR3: TGCAGCGGGGAGGCAGCGACCCAAGAGACGCCCCAGTACTTC. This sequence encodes CSGEAATQETPQYF. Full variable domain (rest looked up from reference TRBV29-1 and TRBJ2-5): SAVISQKPSRDICQRGTSLTIQCQVDSQVTMMFWYRQQPGQSLTLIATANQGSEATYESGFVIDKFPISRPNLTFSTLTVSNMSPEDSSIYLCSGEAATQETPQYFGPGTRLLVL.

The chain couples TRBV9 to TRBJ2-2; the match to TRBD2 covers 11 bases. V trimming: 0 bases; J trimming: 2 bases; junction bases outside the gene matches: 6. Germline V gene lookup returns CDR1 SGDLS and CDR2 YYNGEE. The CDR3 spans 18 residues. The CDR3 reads CASSVELAGAYNTGELFF. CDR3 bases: TGTGCCAGCAGCGTAGAACTAGCGGGGGCCTATAACACCGGGGAGCTGTTTTTT. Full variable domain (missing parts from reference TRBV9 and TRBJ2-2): DSGVTQTPKHLITATGQRVTLRCSPRSGDLSVYWYQQSLDQGLQFLIQYYNGEERAKGNILERFSAQQFPDLHSELNLSSLELGDSALYFCASSVELAGAYNTGELFFGEGSRLTVL.

In nucleotides, the CDR3 is TGTGCCAGCAGCTTAGACAGGAACTCCTACGAGCAGTACTTC. This sequence encodes CASSLDRNSYEQYF. The gene calls are TRBV7-7 and TRBJ2-7; D perhaps matches TRBD1 (5 bases). V lost 1 base, J lost 0 bases, and 7 bases lay in between. This CDR3 contains 14 residues. Per germline, CDR1 SSHAT and CDR2 FNYEAQ (reference sequence).

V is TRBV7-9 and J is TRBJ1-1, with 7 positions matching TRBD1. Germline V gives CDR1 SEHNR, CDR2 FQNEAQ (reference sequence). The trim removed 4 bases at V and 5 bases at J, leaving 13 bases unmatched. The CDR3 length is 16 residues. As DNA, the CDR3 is TGTGCCAGCAGCTCCAGCTTCGGGCAGGGGGGTACTGAAGCTTTCTTT. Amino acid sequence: CASSSSFGQGGTEAFF. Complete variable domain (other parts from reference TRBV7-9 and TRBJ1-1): DTGVSQNPRHKITKRGQNVTFRCDPISEHNRLYWYRQTLGQGPEFLTYFQNEAQLEKSRLLSDRFSAERPKGSFSTLEIQRTEQGDSAMYLCASSSSFGQGGTEAFFGQGTRLTVV.